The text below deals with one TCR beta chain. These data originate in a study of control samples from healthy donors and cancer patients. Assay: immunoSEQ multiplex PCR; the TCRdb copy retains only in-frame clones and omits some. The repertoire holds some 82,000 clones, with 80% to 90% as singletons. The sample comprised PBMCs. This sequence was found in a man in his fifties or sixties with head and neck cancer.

The CDR3 nucleotides read TGTGCCAGTAGTAGCCAGCACTCCTACGAGCAGTACTTC. The encoded protein is CASSSQHSYEQYF. This rearrangement joins TRBV19 to TRBJ2-7; no clear D gene. The CDR3 loop spans 13 amino acids. Germline lookup yields CDR1 LNHDA and CDR2 SQIVND (reference sequence). The V gene lost 4 bases and the J gene lost 0 bases, with 7 bases spanning the gap.